The 15 T cell receptor beta chains in this list originate from one sample, sequenced in a study of blood T cells in healthy people across ages. Next came a second PCR, run for about 7 to 12 cycles, which used a sample-barcoded 5' primer along with a J-beta primer mix. TCRdb fed the 5' RACE reads into MiXCR, producing one record per CDR3 protein. Among hundreds of thousands of distinct CDR3 sequences listed, 20% to 25% were seen once. The sample consisted of blood. The receptor set was obtained from a man aged 65-85 years in good health.

This clonotype turned up a few times. The genes are TRBV24-1 and TRBJ2-4, with D possibly matching TRBD2 (6 bases). The V and J ends lost 12 bases and 1 base respectively, with 15 bases between them. The CDR3 covers 14 residues. CDR1 KGHDR and CDR2 SFDVKD come from the germline V gene. CDR3 sequence (DNA): TGTGCCCCCCCCTTTCGGGGGGCCAAAAACATTCAGTACTTC. Translation: CAPPFRGAKNIQYF.

CDR3 sequence: CASGQGEWTQYF. As DNA, the CDR3 is TGTGCCAGCGGGCAGGGGGAATGGACCCAGTACTTC. The chain joins TRBV12-3 or TRBV12-4 to TRBJ2-5, with 7 bases fitting TRBD1. The junction had 7 bases not matched to a gene; V was cut back by 8 bases and J by 7 bases. CDR3 size: 12 residues.

The V gene is TRBV6-5, the J gene TRBJ1-2; 7 nucleotides line up with TRBD1. This CDR3 has 14 amino acids. V dropped 7 bases and J dropped 4; count of bases not matched to a gene: 9. Germline V gives CDR1 MNHEY, CDR2 SVGAGI. The DNA for the CDR3 is TGTGCCAGCATCCCCCGAGGGGGCGTCTATGGCTACACCTTC. Translated, it gives CASIPRGGVYGYTF.

V and J are TRBV20-1 and TRBJ2-1; 9 bases line up with TRBD1. CDR3 length: 15 residues. Germline CDR1 is DFQATT and CDR2 is SNEGSKA (reference sequence). With 0 bases clipped from V and 4 bases from J, the junction kept 4 bases outside the gene matches. The CDR3 DNA is TGCAGTGCTAGAGACCGGACAGGGGCATACAATGAGCAGTTCTTC. This sequence encodes CSARDRTGAYNEQFF.

The gene calls are TRBV6-6 and TRBJ2-7; the match to TRBD1 covers 8 bases. Germline V gives CDR1 MNHNY, CDR2 SVGAGI (reference sequence). J lost 0 bases, V lost 6 bases, and 16 bases had no gene match. CDR3 size: 18 residues. CDR3: CASSPTIDRGFSSYEQYF. The CDR3 DNA is TGTGCCAGCAGCCCAACAATAGACAGGGGCTTTAGCTCCTACGAGCAGTACTTC.

V is TRBV29-1 and J is TRBJ2-5; TRBD1 might be the D (6 bases). The CDR3 length is 14 residues. The V end was cut by 7 bases, the J end by 5 bases, with 20 bases between. Germline CDR1 and CDR2: SQVTM and ANQGSEA. Here the CDR3 reads CSGSGQTIMETQYF. The CDR3 region has the DNA TGCAGCGGGAGCGGACAGACGATAATGGAGACCCAGTACTTC.

The chain uses TRBV29-1 and TRBJ1-2; D remains unclear. The CDR3 sequence is 11 residues long. Germline-derived CDR1 and CDR2 are SQVTM and ANQGSEA. V shed 4 bases and J shed 6 bases, with 9 bases lying between them. The CDR3 reads CSVAVVNGYTF. CDR3 nucleotides: TGCAGCGTTGCGGTCGTGAATGGCTACACCTTC. Together with reference TRBV29-1 and TRBJ1-2, the CDR3 gives the full variable domain: SAVISQKPSRDICQRGTSLTIQCQVDSQVTMMFWYRQQPGQSLTLIATANQGSEATYESGFVIDKFPISRPNLTFSTLTVSNMSPEDSSIYLCSVAVVNGYTFGSGTRLTVV.

The chain joins TRBV28 to TRBJ2-7, with 15 positions matching TRBD2. Germline-derived CDR1 and CDR2 are MDHEN and SYDVKM. Trimming took 4 bases from V and 12 from J; bases not matched to a gene: 13. CDR3 length: 16 amino acids. CDR3 sequence: CASSYPSGLAGGHWYF. DNA of the CDR3: TGTGCCAGCAGTTATCCATCAGGACTAGCGGGAGGGCATTGGTACTTC.

A few counts support this clonotype. At one end, the junction sequence differs from germline, possibly due to a read error. This chain joins TRBV3-1 and TRBJ2-7; TRBD1 matches 9 bases. CDR1 is LGHDT and CDR2 is YNNKEL in the germline V gene (reference sequence). This CDR3 has 14 amino acids. The CDR3 region has the DNA TGTGCCAGCAGCCAACCGGGACAGGGATCTACGCGGTGGTTC. This encodes CASSQPGQGSTRWF.

V usage is TRBV20-1 and J usage is TRBJ1-3; D is perhaps TRBD1 (6 bases). The V gene lost 7 bases and the J gene lost 5 bases, with 9 bases spanning the gap. The V gene's germline CDR1 is DFQATT and CDR2 SNEGSKA (reference sequence). The CDR3 is 11 amino acids. CDR3 bases: TGCAGTGTAGGGGGAAGAAACACCATATATTTT. Its translation: CSVGGRNTIYF.

The rearrangement joins TRBV11-2 to TRBJ1-5; D gene ambiguous. V lost 2 bases, J lost 7 bases, and 9 bases lay in between. The CDR3 runs to 13 residues. Germline CDR1 SGHAT, CDR2 FQNNGV. In DNA, the CDR3 is TGTGCCAGCAGCTTATCCTCACGGCAGCCCCAGCATTTT. It specifies CASSLSSRQPQHF.

This clonotype appeared a few times. V and J are TRBV15 and TRBJ2-4; possible D gene TRBD1, 6 bases. V was shortened by 5 bases and J by 0 bases, with 8 bases between the two germline ends. Per the germline V gene, CDR1 is LNHNV and CDR2 is YYDKDF (reference sequence). The CDR3 extends over 14 amino acids. The CDR3 DNA reads TGTGCCACCAGCGGCAGGGGAGCCAAAAACATTCAGTACTTC. The encoded protein is CATSGRGAKNIQYF.

The chain is built from TRBV6-2 or TRBV6-3 and TRBJ2-7; TRBD2 matches 8 bases. Germline V gives CDR1 MNHEY, CDR2 SVGEGT. V dropped 5 bases and J dropped 1; count of bases not matched to a gene: 7. This CDR3 comprises 15 residues. CDR3 sequence (DNA): TGTGCCAGCAGTGCCGAAGCGGGAGTATCCTACGAGCAGTACTTC. This codes for CASSAEAGVSYEQYF.

This clonotype was seen only a few times. The chain is built from TRBV5-1 and TRBJ2-5; D is unresolved. Trimming stripped 0 bases from V and 2 bases from J, with 8 bases between. CDR3 length: 14 amino acids. Germline-derived CDR1 and CDR2 are SGHRS and YFSETQ. CDR3 sequence (DNA): TGCGCCAGCAGCTTGGTCTCCAGACAAGAGACCCAGTACTTC. Translating it yields CASSLVSRQETQYF.

The chain couples TRBV27 to TRBJ2-1; 10 nucleotides match TRBD1. Trimming cost V 7 bases and J 0 bases; bases outside gene matches: 9. Per the germline V gene, CDR1 is MNHEY and CDR2 is SMNVEV (reference sequence). The CDR3 has 17 amino acids. This chain's CDR3 is CASKPRGQGFSYNEQFF. The CDR3 DNA reads TGTGCCAGCAAACCTCGGGGACAGGGGTTCTCCTACAATGAGCAGTTCTTC.